This entry lists 4 T cell receptor beta chains sequenced from one sample in a study of blood T cell repertoires in COVID-19. The method was immunoSEQ multiplex PCR; TCRdb's version includes in-frame clones alone and lacks a portion of them. This table holds around 100,000 clones, roughly 87% found once. Sequencing was done on a sample of peripheral blood. Receptors were obtained from a human donor in a cohort sampled during active COVID-19.

The chain combines TRBV5-4 with TRBJ2-7, with 7 nucleotides matching TRBD1. Germline V CDR1 and CDR2: SGHNT, YYREEE (reference sequence). The CDR3 totals 13 residues. V shed 4 bases, J shed 3 bases, and the junction held 4 bases outside the gene matches. This CDR3 is CASSTYRGYEQYF. The CDR3 nucleotides are TGTGCCAGCAGCACGTACAGGGGCTACGAGCAGTACTTC.

The sample holds one count of this clone. The chain recombines TRBV5-1 with TRBJ2-1; possibly TRBD1 for D (6 bases). The germline V gene encodes CDR1 SGHRS and CDR2 YFSETQ. This CDR3 region has 14 residues. Trimming took off 4 bases at V and 5 bases at J, with 13 bases between the two ends. The CDR3 DNA sequence: TGCGCCAGCAGCGGGGTGGGGGCGGACAATGAGCAGTTCTTC. This encodes CASSGVGADNEQFF.

Of note for this clone: Given a far larger clone just one base away, this is likely a sequencing read error. The chain couples TRBV2 to TRBJ2-2; 10 bases are a match to TRBD1. The junction had 3 bases not matched to a gene; V was cut back by 5 bases and J by 3 bases. This CDR3 is built from 15 residues. CDR1 and CDR2 from the germline V gene are SNHLY and FYNNEI. The CDR3 is CASSPGTGDTGELFF. DNA of the CDR3: TGTGCCAGCAGTCCCGGGACAGGGGACACCGGGGAGCTGTTTTTT.

There are many counts of this clone. The chain is built from TRBV6-6 and TRBJ2-3, with 12 bases aligning to TRBD2. The CDR3 is 17 amino acids. J lost 0 bases, V lost 5 bases, and 6 bases had no gene match. Germline V gene lookup returns CDR1 MNHNY and CDR2 SVGAGI (reference sequence). The CDR3 coding sequence is TGTGCCAGCAGTCTAGCGGGGGGGACCTATAGCACAGATACGCAGTATTTT. Translation gives CASSLAGGTYSTDTQYF.